The table lists the clone carrying this T cell receptor beta chain with many counts. Its target is unknown. This record comes from a study of regulatory T cells in long-lasting Graves disease. Study outcomes and limitations: Among samples with persistent disease, TRBV28, TRBJ1-2 and TRBJ2-5 were favored.

The V and J ends lost 0 bases and 7 bases respectively, with 14 bases between them. The CDR3 loop spans 15 amino acids. From germline, CDR1 is SGHRS and CDR2 YFSETQ. Regarding time point: newly diagnosed GD, antithyroid drugs for less than 3 months. RNA isolated from PBMCs was used to make the TCR library. Assembly of TCR beta libraries relied on iRepertoire HTBI primers together with Arm-PCR of CDR3 regions. Using its own MiXCR run on the multiplex PCR reads, TCRdb lists one record per CDR3 protein. The sample holds 550,000 to 700,000 distinct CDR3 sequences; roughly 15% are singletons and the top ten take around 12%. This same sample was also part of a study on T cells in Graves' hyperthyroidism and ophthalmopathy.

This receptor was identified in a man aged 18 to 35 with Graves disease. This rearrangement joins TRBV5-1 to TRBJ2-1; the D gene could be TRBD1 or TRBD2 (5 bases each). The sequencing used peripheral blood mononuclear cells (PBMCs), collected at new diagnosis, from a patient treated with antithyroid drugs. The CDR3, as DNA: TGCGCCAGCAGCTTGGCTGGGACGGCTCGTAATGAGCAGTTCTTC. It yields the protein CASSLAGTARNEQFF.